This paragraph covers one TCR beta chain sequence. Its antigen is still unknown. These data belong to a study of monozygotic twins with cystic fibrosis. Study context: Libraries were built from around 3 micrograms of fragmented DNA using around 14 PCR cycles. Study-level points and caveats: V usage most resembled the co-twin in 13 of 16 pairs. In this small cohort, shared CDR3 numbers showed no association with age, concordance or disease severity.

Germline V gene lookup returns CDR1 SGHNT and CDR2 YYREEE (reference sequence). This CDR3 contains 12 residues. Trimming removed 2 bases from V and 5 bases from J, with 8 bases in between. This table comes from immunoSEQ multiplex PCR, and its TCRdb copy is limited to in-frame clones, with some not included. This repertoire shows 20,000 or so clones, about 97% found once; its top ten account for approximately 1.8%. V is TRBV5-4 and J is TRBJ2-7; D perhaps matches TRBD2 (6 bases). The receptor's source is a woman in her 30s with cystic fibrosis. The sequenced sample was blood. The CDR3 is CASSFPSDEQYF. CDR3 DNA: TGTGCCAGCAGCTTTCCTAGCGACGAGCAGTACTTC.